This T cell receptor (beta chain) was profiled in a study of shared clonotypes between healthy human individuals (dated by TCRdb to about 2020). General notes on the study: Two women and three men aged 18 to 49 years were included in the cohort. Libraries were prepared and TCR repertoires were sequenced by different laboratories using diverse techniques, in order to increase sequencing depth and limit assay-specific biases. For each donor, three plates each were used for CD4 naive and CD4 memory, two plates were used for CD8 naive, and one plate was used for CD8 memory. Each donor's leukapheresis produced roughly between roughly 0.85 and 9.5 billion PBMCs. To estimate repertoire size and how much clonotypes are shared between individuals, the study performed deep sequencing of blood TCR repertoires from a handful of healthy adults.

Using the deep immunoSEQ assay, TCR CDR3 regions were amplified from genomic DNA by multiplex PCR. For each cell subset, the extracted genomic DNA was distributed evenly across all wells of several immunoSEQ 96-well plates, and each plate served as one replicate. For sorted subsets, 200 ng of genomic DNA, equivalent to some 30,000 T cell genomes, went into each replicate PCR. The purified libraries were quantified using a Qubit 3.0 fluorometer, sized with a Bioanalyzer 2100, and then quantified again using the KAPA Library Quantification kit. A separate single-read 150-cycle Illumina NextSeq 550 flow cell was used to sequence each immunoSEQ 96-well plate. Turning to the authors' computational methods: The immunoSEQ output contained only junctional sequences without quality scores, so filtering could not match that applied to full-length reads. To assign V/J genes and CDR3, sequences were annotated using PyIR, a Python wrapper for IgBLAST v1.9, with IMGT germline references. Any read was removed if the V/J assignment was weak (E-value above 1e-6), the CDR3 was missing, or the read contained stop codons, out-of-frame junctions, or ambiguous translated residues. A V3J clonotype was defined by an identical inferred V gene, J gene, and CDR3 amino acid sequence. Percentage overlap between repertoires was calculated by dividing the number of shared unique clonotypes by the size of the smaller repertoire. RTK rarefaction, the Chao1 estimator, and Recon v2.1 estimates of unobserved clonotypes were used to assess repertoire richness. Generation probabilities for all TCRbeta clonotypes obtained by the gDNA method from a few donors were computed using OLGA. TCRdb limited this immuneACCESS table to in-frame rearrangements with V and J called. A share of clones is missing; checked studies link under half to unresolved V genes, and the rest is unexplained. Clone size and V and J calls were adopted from that table, with D and trimming inferred from the DNA. The sample profile shows about 680,000 clones; 72% of them were found once. Of the sample, approximately 2% is held by the ten largest clones.

Healthy HIV-negative adults with no recently reported acute infections or vaccinations were included as donors. Every donor was a Caucasian adult living in Nashville, Tennessee, USA. Magnetic negative selection was used to enrich CD4+ T cells, after which naive cells were positively selected on CD45RA and the negative fraction became the memory subset. Blood was collected by leukapheresis, and PBMCs were isolated by Ficoll-Histopaque density gradient centrifugation and then cryopreserved in liquid nitrogen vapor phase. Analytical flow cytometry was used to check the purity and quantity of each magnetically sorted T cell population. From each sorted fraction, genomic DNA was isolated and quantified by UV absorbance on a Nanodrop 2000c. The research as a whole found: Incomplete sequencing was indicated by rarefaction of sorted-subset datasets, despite the large sequencing depth. Approximately 5% of naive CD4, 3.5% of naive CD8, approximately 2% of memory CD4, and about 0.4% of memory CD8 clonotypes were shared across a few donors. Sampling was restricted to blood, and TCR repertoires in tissue are likely to differ from TCR repertoires in blood. Pairwise subsampling indicated that sequencing depth was expected to affect the degree of clonotype sharing among donors. The genetic and exposure-history diversity represented was limited by the small number of donors. Naive subsets generally had larger estimated clonotype richness than memory subsets. Clonotypes shared by all four sorted-subset donors showed higher generation probabilities than non-shared clonotypes.

Comment on this clone: Its specific antigen is unknown. Base qualities are not recorded, but no much larger clone differs from it by a single base.

The germline V gene supplies CDR1 MNHNS and CDR2 SASEGT. The junction shows trimming of 7 bases on V and 6 bases on J, plus 10 bases between the germline ends. The cysteine opens and the phenylalanine closes a CDR3 of 12 amino acids. The entry retains the CDR3 DNA only, 36 bases that are in frame from base 1. The receptor comes from a woman younger than 45 in good health. The sample consisted of memory CD4+ T cells sorted from blood. The sample's cell subset or site label, decoded: CD45RA-negative fraction. This sequence uses TRBV6-1 and TRBJ1-5; D gene: possibly TRBD1, on 5 matching bases. The CDR3 amino acid sequence is: CASTGGRQPQHF. The nucleotide sequence is given as TGTGCCAGCACGGGGGGTCGTCAGCCCCAGCATTTT.